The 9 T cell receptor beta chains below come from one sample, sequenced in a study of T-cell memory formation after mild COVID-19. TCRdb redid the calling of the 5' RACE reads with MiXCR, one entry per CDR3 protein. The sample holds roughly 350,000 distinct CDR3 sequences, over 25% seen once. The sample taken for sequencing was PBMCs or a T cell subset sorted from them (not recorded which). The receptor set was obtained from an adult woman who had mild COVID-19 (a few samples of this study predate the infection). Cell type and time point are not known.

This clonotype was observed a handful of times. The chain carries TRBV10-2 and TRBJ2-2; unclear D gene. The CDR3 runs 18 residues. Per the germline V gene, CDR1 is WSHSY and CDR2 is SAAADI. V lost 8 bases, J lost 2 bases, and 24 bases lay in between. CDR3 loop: CASRATRIFRPNTGELFF. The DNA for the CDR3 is TGCGCCAGCCGGGCCACGAGGATATTTCGCCCTAACACCGGGGAGCTGTTTTTT.

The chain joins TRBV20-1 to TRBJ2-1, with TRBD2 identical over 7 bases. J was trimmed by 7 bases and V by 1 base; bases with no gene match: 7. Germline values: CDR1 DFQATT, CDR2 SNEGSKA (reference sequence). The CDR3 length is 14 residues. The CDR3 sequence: CSARVRREINEQFF. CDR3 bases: TGCAGTGCTAGAGTGAGGCGGGAGATAAATGAGCAGTTCTTC.

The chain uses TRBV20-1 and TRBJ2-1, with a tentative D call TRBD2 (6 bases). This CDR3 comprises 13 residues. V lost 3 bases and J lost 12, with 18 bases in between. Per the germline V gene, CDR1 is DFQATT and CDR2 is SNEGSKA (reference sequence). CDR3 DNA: TGCAGTGCTAGTTCCGGGAGCGGTCCTCGGCAGTTCTTC. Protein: CSASSGSGPRQFF.

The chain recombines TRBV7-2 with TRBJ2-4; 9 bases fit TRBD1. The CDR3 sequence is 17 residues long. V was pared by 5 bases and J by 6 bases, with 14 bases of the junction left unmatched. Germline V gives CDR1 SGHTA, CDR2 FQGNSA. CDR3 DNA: TGTGCCAGCAGCACTTCGCCGGGACAGGGAGGGGGAAACATTCAGTACTTC. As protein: CASSTSPGQGGGNIQYF.

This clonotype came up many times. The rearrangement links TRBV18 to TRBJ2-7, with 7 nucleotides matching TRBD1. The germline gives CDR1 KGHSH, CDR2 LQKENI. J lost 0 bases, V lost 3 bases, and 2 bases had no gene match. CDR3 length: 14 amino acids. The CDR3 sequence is CASSPRTGSYEQYF. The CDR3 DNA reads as TGTGCCAGCTCACCCAGGACAGGCTCCTACGAGCAGTACTTC.

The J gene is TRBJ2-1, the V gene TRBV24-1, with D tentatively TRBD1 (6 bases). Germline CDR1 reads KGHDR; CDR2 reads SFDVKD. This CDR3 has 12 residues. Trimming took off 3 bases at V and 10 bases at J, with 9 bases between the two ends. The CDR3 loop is CATSDARGEQFF. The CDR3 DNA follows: TGTGCCACCAGTGATGCTAGGGGGGAGCAGTTCTTC.

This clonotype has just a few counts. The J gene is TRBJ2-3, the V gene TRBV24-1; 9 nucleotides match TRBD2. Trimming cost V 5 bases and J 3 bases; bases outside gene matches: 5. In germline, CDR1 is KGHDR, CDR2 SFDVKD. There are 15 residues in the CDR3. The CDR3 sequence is CATSVLAGTTDTQYF. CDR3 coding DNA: TGTGCCACCAGTGTGCTAGCGGGAACAACAGATACGCAGTATTTT.

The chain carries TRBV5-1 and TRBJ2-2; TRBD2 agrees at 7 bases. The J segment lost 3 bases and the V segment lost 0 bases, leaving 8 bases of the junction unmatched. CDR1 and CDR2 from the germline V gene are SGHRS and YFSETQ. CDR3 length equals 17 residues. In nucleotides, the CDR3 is TGCGCCAGCAGCTTGGGGTGGCGGGAGAGAGACACCGGGGAGCTGTTTTTT. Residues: CASSLGWRERDTGELFF.

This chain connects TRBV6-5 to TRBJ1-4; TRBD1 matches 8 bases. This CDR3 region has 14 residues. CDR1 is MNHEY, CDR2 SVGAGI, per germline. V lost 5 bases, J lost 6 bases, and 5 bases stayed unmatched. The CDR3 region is CASSPTGGHEKLFF. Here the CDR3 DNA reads TGTGCCAGCAGTCCCACAGGGGGTCATGAAAAACTGTTTTTT.